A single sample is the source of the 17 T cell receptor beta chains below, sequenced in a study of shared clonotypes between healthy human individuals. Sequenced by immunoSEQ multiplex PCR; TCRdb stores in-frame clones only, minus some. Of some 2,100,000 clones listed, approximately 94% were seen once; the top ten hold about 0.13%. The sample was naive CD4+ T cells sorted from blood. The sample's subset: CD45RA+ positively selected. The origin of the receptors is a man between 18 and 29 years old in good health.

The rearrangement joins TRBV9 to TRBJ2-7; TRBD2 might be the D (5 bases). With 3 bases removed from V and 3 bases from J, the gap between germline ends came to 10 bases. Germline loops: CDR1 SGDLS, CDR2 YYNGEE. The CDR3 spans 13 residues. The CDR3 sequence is CASSAGEGYEQYF. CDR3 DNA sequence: TGTGCCAGCAGCGCCGGCGAGGGCTACGAGCAGTACTTC.

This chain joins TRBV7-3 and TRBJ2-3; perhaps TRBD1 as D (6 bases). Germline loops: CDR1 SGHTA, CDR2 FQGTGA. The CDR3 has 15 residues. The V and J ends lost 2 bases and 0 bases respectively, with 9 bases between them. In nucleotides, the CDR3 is TGTGCCAGCAGCTTAGGGGGCCCCAGCACAGATACGCAGTATTTT. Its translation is CASSLGGPSTDTQYF.

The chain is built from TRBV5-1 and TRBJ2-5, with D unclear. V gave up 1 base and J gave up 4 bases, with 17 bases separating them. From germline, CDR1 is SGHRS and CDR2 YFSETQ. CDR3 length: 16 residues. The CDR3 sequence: CASSLLVFELGETQYF. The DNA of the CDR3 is TGCGCCAGCAGCTTGTTAGTATTTGAGCTGGGAGAGACCCAGTACTTC.

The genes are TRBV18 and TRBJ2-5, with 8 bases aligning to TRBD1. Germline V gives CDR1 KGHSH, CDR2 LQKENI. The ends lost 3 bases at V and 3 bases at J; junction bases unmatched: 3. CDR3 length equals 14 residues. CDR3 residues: CASSPGQAEETQYF. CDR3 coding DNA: TGTGCCAGCTCACCGGGACAGGCCGAAGAGACCCAGTACTTC.

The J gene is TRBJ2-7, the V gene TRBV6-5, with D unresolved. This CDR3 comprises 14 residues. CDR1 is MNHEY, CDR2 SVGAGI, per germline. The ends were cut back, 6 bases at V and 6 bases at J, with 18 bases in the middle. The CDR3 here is CASSPQGIPTEQYF. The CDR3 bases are TGTGCCAGCAGCCCCCAAGGCATTCCTACCGAGCAGTACTTC.

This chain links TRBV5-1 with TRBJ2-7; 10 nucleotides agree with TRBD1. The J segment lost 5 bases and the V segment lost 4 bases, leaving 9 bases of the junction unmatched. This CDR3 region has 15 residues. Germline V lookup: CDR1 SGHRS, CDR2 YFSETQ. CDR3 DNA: TGCGCCAGCAGCCACGGACAGGGGGTGTTTAACGAGCAGTACTTC. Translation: CASSHGQGVFNEQYF. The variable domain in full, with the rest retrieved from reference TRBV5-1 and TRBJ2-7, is KAGVTQTPRYLIKTRGQQVTLSCSPISGHRSVSWYQQTPGQGLQFLFEYFSETQRNKGNFPGRFSGRQFSNSRSEMNVSTLELGDSALYLCASSHGQGVFNEQYFGPGTRLTVT.

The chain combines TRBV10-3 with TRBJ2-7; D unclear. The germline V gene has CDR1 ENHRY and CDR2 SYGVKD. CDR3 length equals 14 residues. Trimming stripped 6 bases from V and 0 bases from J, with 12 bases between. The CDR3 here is CAISGQAISYEQYF. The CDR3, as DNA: TGTGCCATCAGCGGGCAGGCGATCTCCTACGAGCAGTACTTC.

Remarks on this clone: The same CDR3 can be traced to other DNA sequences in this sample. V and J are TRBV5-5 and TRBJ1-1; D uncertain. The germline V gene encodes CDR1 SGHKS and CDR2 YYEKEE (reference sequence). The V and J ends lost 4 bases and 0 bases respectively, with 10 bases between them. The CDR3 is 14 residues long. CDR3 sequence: CASSLQIMNTEAFF. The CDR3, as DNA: TGTGCCAGCAGCCTACAGATAATGAACACTGAAGCTTTCTTT.

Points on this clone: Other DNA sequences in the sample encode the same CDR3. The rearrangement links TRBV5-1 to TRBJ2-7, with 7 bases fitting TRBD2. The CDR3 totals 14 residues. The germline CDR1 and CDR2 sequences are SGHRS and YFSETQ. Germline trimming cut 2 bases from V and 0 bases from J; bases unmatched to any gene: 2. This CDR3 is CASSFGGTSYEQYF. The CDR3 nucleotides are TGCGCCAGCAGCTTCGGGGGGACCTCCTACGAGCAGTACTTC.

The CDR3: CASSDRSTNTEAFF. The CDR3 DNA follows: TGTGCCAGCAGCGACAGGTCCACGAACACTGAAGCTTTCTTT. The V call is TRBV2, the J call TRBJ1-1; D may be TRBD1 (6 bases). In germline, CDR1 is SNHLY, CDR2 FYNNEI. V lost 6 bases to trimming and J lost 1 base, with 12 bases between them. This CDR3 is built from 14 residues.

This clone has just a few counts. The CDR3 protein is CSAGRGNTEAFF. The CDR3 DNA is TGCAGCGCTGGGCGAGGGAACACTGAAGCTTTCTTT. This rearrangement joins TRBV29-1 to TRBJ1-1; no clear D. CDR1 and CDR2 (germline): SQVTM, ANQGSEA. With 7 bases removed from V and 1 base from J, the gap between germline ends came to 10 bases. The CDR3 is 12 residues long.

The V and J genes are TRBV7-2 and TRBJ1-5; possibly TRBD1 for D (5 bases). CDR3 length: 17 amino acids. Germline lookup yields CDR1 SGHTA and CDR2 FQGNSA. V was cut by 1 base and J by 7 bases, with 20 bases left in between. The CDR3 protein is CASSLDGRRDLFQPQHF. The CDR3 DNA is TGTGCCAGCAGCTTAGATGGTAGGAGGGACTTGTTCCAGCCCCAGCATTTT.

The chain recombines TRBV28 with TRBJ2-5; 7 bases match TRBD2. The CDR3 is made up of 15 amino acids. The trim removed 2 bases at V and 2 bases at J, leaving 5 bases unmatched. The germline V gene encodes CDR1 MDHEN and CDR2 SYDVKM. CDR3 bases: TGTGCCAGCAGTTTAGCGGGACTAATGCAAGAGACCCAGTACTTC. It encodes CASSLAGLMQETQYF.

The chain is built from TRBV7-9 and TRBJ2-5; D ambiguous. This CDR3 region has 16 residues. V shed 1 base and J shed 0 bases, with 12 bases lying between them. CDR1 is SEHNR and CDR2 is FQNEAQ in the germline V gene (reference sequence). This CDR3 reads CASSLGSTAYQETQYF. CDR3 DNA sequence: TGTGCCAGCAGCTTAGGATCAACAGCGTACCAAGAGACCCAGTACTTC.

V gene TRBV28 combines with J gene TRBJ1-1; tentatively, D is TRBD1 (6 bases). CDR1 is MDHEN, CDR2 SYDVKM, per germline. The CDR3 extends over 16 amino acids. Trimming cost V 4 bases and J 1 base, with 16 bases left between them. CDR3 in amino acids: CASSSAGQSGNTEAFF. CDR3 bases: TGTGCCAGCAGTTCCGCGGGACAATCAGGGAACACTGAAGCTTTCTTT.

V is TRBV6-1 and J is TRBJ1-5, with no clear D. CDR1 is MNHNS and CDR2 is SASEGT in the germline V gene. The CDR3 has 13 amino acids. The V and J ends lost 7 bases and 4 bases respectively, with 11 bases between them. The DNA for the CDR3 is TGTGCCAGCACGACGATCGGGAATCAGCCCCAGCATTTT. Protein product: CASTTIGNQPQHF.

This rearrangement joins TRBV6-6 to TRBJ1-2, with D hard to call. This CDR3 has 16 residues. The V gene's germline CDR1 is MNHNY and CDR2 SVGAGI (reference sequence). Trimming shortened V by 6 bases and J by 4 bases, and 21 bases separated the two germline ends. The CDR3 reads CASRQPLDFFPYGYTF. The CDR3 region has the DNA TGTGCCAGCAGACAACCCTTGGACTTCTTCCCCTATGGCTACACCTTC.